Shown below are 7 T cell receptor beta chains from a single sample sequenced in a study of PD-L1 blockade in urothelial cancer. The time point here: peripheral blood 6 weeks after treatment start. Assay used: immunoSEQ multiplex PCR; TCRdb lists only in-frame clones, some missing. The sample lists more than 60,000 clones; around nine tenths were seen once. The specimen was PBMCs, collected around atezolizumab (anti-PD-L1) treatment. The receptors stem from a man in his 60s with urothelial cancer.

V is TRBV7-8 and J is TRBJ1-5, with D possibly being TRBD1 (6 bases). Trimming left V 5 bases short and J 0 bases short, with 11 bases between. Germline V gene data show CDR1 as SGHVS and CDR2 as FQNEAQ. CDR3 length: 15 residues. CDR3 DNA sequence: TGTGCCAGCAGCCCGGGACAAATTAGCAATCAGCCCCAGCATTTT. Its translation: CASSPGQISNQPQHF.

The chain employs TRBV7-8 and TRBJ1-4, with 8 bases fitting TRBD1. The trim removed 6 bases at V and 5 bases at J, leaving 8 bases unmatched. The CDR3 runs to 15 residues. Per the germline V gene, CDR1 is SGHVS and CDR2 is FQNEAQ. In DNA form, the CDR3 reads TGTGCCAGCAGTAACTACCGGGACAGGAATGAAAAACTGTTTTTT. Residues: CASSNYRDRNEKLFF.

The chain employs TRBV30 and TRBJ1-6; D may be TRBD1 (6 bases). Germline V gene sequence: CDR1 GTSNPN, CDR2 SVGIG (reference sequence). The CDR3 runs 16 residues. V was clipped by 0 bases and J by 2 bases, with 11 bases between them. Here the CDR3 DNA reads TGTGCCTGGAGTGTACGGACAGCGGCCTATAATTCACCCCTCCACTTT. Amino acids: CAWSVRTAAYNSPLHF.

DNA for the CDR3: TGCAGCGTTATCAGGGGGCTAAACTCCTACGAGCAGTACTTC. Protein product: CSVIRGLNSYEQYF. The chain recombines TRBV29-1 with TRBJ2-7, with TRBD1 matching 8 bases. The trim removed 5 bases at V and 0 bases at J, leaving 6 bases unmatched. CDR3 length: 14 amino acids. Germline loops: CDR1 SQVTM, CDR2 ANQGSEA.

The V gene is TRBV12-5, the J gene TRBJ1-1; tentatively, D is TRBD1 (6 bases). CDR1 LGHNT and CDR2 FRNRAP come from the germline V gene. The CDR3 length is 15 residues. Trimming took 3 bases from V and 0 from J, leaving 11 bases between them. The CDR3 here is CASGFPRTVNTEAFF. In DNA, the CDR3 is TGTGCTAGTGGTTTCCCCCGGACAGTGAACACTGAAGCTTTCTTT.

The chain couples TRBV5-1 to TRBJ2-1, with 13 bases that match TRBD2. Germline assignment: CDR1 SGHRS and CDR2 YFSETQ. The CDR3 extends over 16 amino acids. Losses at the gene ends were 0 bases for V and 7 bases for J; bases not matched to a gene: 4. Here the CDR3 DNA reads TGCGCCAGCAGCTTGGCCTTGACTAGCGGGAGGAATGAGCAGTTCTTC. This gives the protein CASSLALTSGRNEQFF.

This clone was counted between two and nine times. This chain connects TRBV28 to TRBJ2-1; no reliable D call. Per germline, CDR1 MDHEN and CDR2 SYDVKM. The V and J ends lost 4 bases and 7 bases respectively, with 11 bases between them. This CDR3 is 13 amino acids long. CDR3 coding DNA: TGTGCCAGCAGTTCGCCGAGCAAGAATGAGCAGTTCTTC. As protein: CASSSPSKNEQFF.